What follows are 29 T cell receptor beta chains derived from one specimen sequenced in a study of blood T cells in healthy people across ages. Together with a sample-barcoded 5' primer, a J-beta primer mix was included in a second PCR lasting roughly 6 to 12 cycles. TCRdb independently ran MiXCR on the 5' RACE reads; one entry per CDR3 protein. The sample lists hundreds of thousands of distinct CDR3 sequences, approximately 53% occurring once. Sequencing input: blood. Receptors originate from a man in his forties in good health.

The chain joins TRBV5-6 to TRBJ2-7; possible D gene TRBD1, 6 bases. CDR3 size: 13 residues. CDR1 and CDR2 from the germline V gene are SGHDT and YYEEEE. Between the trimmed V and J ends, which lost 2 bases and 4 bases, there was a span of 10 bases. CDR3 amino acids: CASSFSTGYEQYF. The CDR3 DNA reads as TGTGCCAGCAGCTTTTCGACAGGATACGAGCAGTACTTC.

This clonotype was found a few times. The chain joins TRBV4-2 to TRBJ2-5; TRBD2 matches 13 bases. Germline CDR1 and CDR2: LGHNA and YNFKEQ. Trimming removed 1 base from V and 7 bases from J; junction bases left unmatched: 6. The CDR3 length is 16 residues. This CDR3 reads CASSQVTSGRVGTQYF. CDR3 bases: TGTGCCAGCAGCCAAGTAACTAGCGGGAGGGTTGGGACCCAGTACTTC.

This chain joins TRBV11-1 and TRBJ2-7; D perhaps matches TRBD1 (5 bases). This CDR3 has 21 amino acids. Germline V lookup: CDR1 SGHAT, CDR2 FQDESV (reference sequence). V lost 8 bases to trimming and J lost 4 bases, with 39 bases between them. In DNA, the CDR3 is TGTGCCAGCGCCGCTCGTTGGTCCGATCTCTTCCGGCAGGGTCAGTCGTACGAGCAGTACTTC. Its translation is CASAARWSDLFRQGQSYEQYF.

The genes are TRBV6-6 and TRBJ1-4, with D unresolved. From germline, CDR1 is MNHNY and CDR2 SVGAGI (reference sequence). Trimming removed 6 bases from V and 4 bases from J, with 12 bases in between. The CDR3 has 14 amino acids. CDR3 residues: CASSREWLNEKLFF. In nucleotides, the CDR3 is TGTGCCAGCAGCCGAGAATGGCTTAATGAAAAACTGTTTTTT.

This clonotype was recorded a few times. The chain combines TRBV7-2 with TRBJ2-7; 12 bases are a match to TRBD2. Germline trimming cut 4 bases from V and 3 bases from J; bases unmatched to any gene: 7. CDR1 SGHTA and CDR2 FQGNSA come from the germline V gene. CDR3 length: 16 amino acids. The CDR3 nucleotides read TGTGCCAGCAGCTCCTCTAGCGGGAGGGGCCTCTACGAGCAGTACTTC. It yields the protein CASSSSSGRGLYEQYF.

This clonotype showed up just a few times. This chain's CDR3 is CASSLVGRLAGGAYNEQFF. The CDR3 region has the DNA TGTGCCAGCAGCTTAGTAGGACGACTAGCGGGAGGGGCCTACAATGAGCAGTTCTTC. The chain couples TRBV7-2 to TRBJ2-1, with 14 bases that match TRBD2. With 1 base clipped from V and 2 bases from J, the junction kept 7 bases outside the gene matches. The CDR3 sequence is 19 residues long. Per germline, CDR1 SGHTA and CDR2 FQGNSA.

The chain carries TRBV29-1 and TRBJ2-2, with TRBD1 as a possible D gene (6 bases). Trimming cost V 6 bases and J 4 bases, with 12 bases left between them. CDR1 is SQVTM, CDR2 ANQGSEA, per germline. The CDR3 has 13 residues. Here the CDR3 reads CSVDQGSTGELFF. The CDR3 DNA follows: TGCAGCGTAGACCAGGGGAGCACCGGGGAGCTGTTTTTT.

This clonotype was recorded many times. The chain has TRBV3-1 and TRBJ2-3, with TRBD1 identical over 7 bases. With V trimmed by 1 base and J by 5 bases, 9 bases remained unmatched. This CDR3 contains 16 residues. Germline V lookup: CDR1 LGHDT, CDR2 YNNKEL (reference sequence). The chain's CDR3 is CASSQAEPGQVDTQYF. CDR3 bases: TGTGCCAGCAGCCAAGCTGAACCCGGACAGGTAGATACGCAGTATTTT.

This clonotype was seen a handful of times. V usage is TRBV29-1 and J usage is TRBJ2-5; D is uncertain. This CDR3 has 11 residues. Germline values: CDR1 SQVTM, CDR2 ANQGSEA. The V gene lost 4 bases and the J gene lost 4 bases, with 7 bases spanning the gap. The CDR3 DNA reads as TGCAGCGTTGGTGAGGCAGAGACCCAGTACTTC. It encodes CSVGEAETQYF.

This clonotype was seen once. The V call is TRBV5-6, the J call TRBJ2-6; D possibly corresponds to TRBD1 (5 bases). Trimming took 4 bases from V and 0 from J, leaving 14 bases between them. The CDR3 runs 17 residues. Looked up from germline, CDR1 is SGHDT and CDR2 is YYEEEE. The CDR3 region is CASSPTGLSSGANVLTF. The CDR3 nucleotides read TGTGCCAGCAGCCCCACAGGCTTATCCTCTGGGGCCAACGTCCTGACTTTC.

The rearrangement links TRBV7-9 to TRBJ2-7; D is possibly TRBD2 (5 bases). CDR1 and CDR2 from the germline V gene are SEHNR and FQNEAQ (reference sequence). The CDR3 loop spans 14 amino acids. Trimming stripped 3 bases from V and 2 bases from J, with 11 bases between. The CDR3, as DNA: TGTGCCAGCAGCTTCGAGGGTAGGGCCTACGAGCAGTACTTC. It codes for CASSFEGRAYEQYF.

This clonotype occurred a few times. The chain has TRBV29-1 and TRBJ2-5; D is perhaps TRBD1 (7 bases). CDR3 length: 13 amino acids. Per germline, CDR1 SQVTM and CDR2 ANQGSEA. CDR3 in amino acids: CTAIGGGEGTQYF. CDR3 DNA: TGCACCGCCATTGGAGGGGGCGAGGGGACCCAGTACTTC.

The chain links TRBV20-1 to TRBJ2-1; the D call may be TRBD1 or TRBD2 (5 bases each). Germline values: CDR1 DFQATT, CDR2 SNEGSKA (reference sequence). CDR3 length: 15 amino acids. V lost 0 bases to trimming and J lost 3 bases, with 12 bases between them. The CDR3 spells CSARDGDVVYNEQFF. CDR3 DNA sequence: TGCAGTGCTAGAGATGGGGACGTAGTCTACAATGAGCAGTTCTTC.

The table lists this clonotype with a few counts. V and J are TRBV3-1 and TRBJ2-5; D not certain. Germline values: CDR1 LGHDT, CDR2 YNNKEL (reference sequence). The CDR3 loop spans 12 amino acids. The V gene lost 2 bases and the J gene lost 5 bases, with 6 bases spanning the gap. The CDR3 reads CASSQLFETQYF. In DNA, the CDR3 is TGTGCCAGCAGCCAATTGTTCGAGACCCAGTACTTC.

The rearrangement joins TRBV14 to TRBJ1-2; D is uncertain. This CDR3 is 13 amino acids long. V was trimmed by 0 bases and J by 3 bases, leaving 5 bases between them. From germline, CDR1 is SGHDN and CDR2 FVKESK. This CDR3 reads CASSQDQDYGYTF. CDR3 DNA sequence: TGTGCCAGCAGCCAAGATCAGGACTATGGCTACACCTTC.

As regards this clonotype: Being one base from a much bigger clone, this may be a read error. The chain uses TRBV7-2 and TRBJ2-4; 7 bases are a match to TRBD2. The closer fit of TRBJ2-7 to the DNA end suggests the J call may be wrong. CDR1 and CDR2 (germline): SGHTA, FQGNSA. This CDR3 is built from 14 residues. The DNA of the CDR3 is TGTGCCAGCAGCTTGACTAGCAGGACCTACGAGCAGTACTTC. Protein: CASSLTSRTYEQYF.

Ten or more counts support this clonotype. The chain carries TRBV29-1 and TRBJ2-7, with D hard to call. The CDR3 loop spans 12 amino acids. The V and J ends lost 4 bases and 2 bases respectively, with 9 bases between them. Per germline, CDR1 SQVTM and CDR2 ANQGSEA. As DNA, the CDR3 is TGCAGCGTTGTCGCACCTACCTACGAGCAGTACTTC. This codes for CSVVAPTYEQYF.

In regard to this clonotype: Compared with germline, one end of the junction differs, possibly owing to a read error. The rearrangement joins TRBV24-1 to TRBJ2-1; D is ambiguous. The CDR3 length is 15 residues. The germline gives CDR1 KGHDR, CDR2 SFDVKD. This chain's CDR3 is CVTSDFAANYNEQFF. Here the CDR3 DNA reads TGTGTCACCAGTGATTTTGCGGCTAATTACAATGAGCAGTTCTTC.

The rearrangement joins TRBV6-1 to TRBJ2-5; perhaps D is TRBD1 or TRBD2 (7 bases each). The V and J ends lost 4 bases and 9 bases respectively, with 15 bases between them. CDR3 size: 13 residues. Per germline, CDR1 MNHNS and CDR2 SASEGT. The CDR3 nucleotides read TGTGCCAGCAGTGCTCAGACAGGGAGGGCCCAGTACTTC. Its protein product is CASSAQTGRAQYF.

In its sample, this clonotype was seen a few times. The rearrangement uses TRBV2 and TRBJ1-1, with D perhaps matching TRBD1 (6 bases). Germline lookup yields CDR1 SNHLY and CDR2 FYNNEI. The length of the CDR3 is 15 residues. The germline V and J ends were trimmed by 6 bases and 2 bases, with 16 bases remaining between them. CDR3 bases: TGTGCCAGCAGGGAGAGACAGGTCGACAACACTGAAGCTTTCTTT. It is translated as CASRERQVDNTEAFF.

This chain's CDR3 is CASDRGVTQETQYF. DNA for the CDR3: TGTGCCAGCGATCGGGGGGTGACCCAAGAGACCCAGTACTTC. The chain recombines TRBV2 with TRBJ2-7; 7 bases map to TRBD2. The J call is in doubt because the DNA end fits TRBJ2-5 better. The germline V gene has CDR1 SNHLY and CDR2 FYNNEI. CDR3 length: 14 residues.

As regards this clonotype: Germline and junction disagree at one end, which may indicate a read error. The chain carries TRBV11-3 and TRBJ2-7, with D possibly matching TRBD1 (6 bases). The end of the DNA is better explained by TRBJ2-5, so the J call may be wrong. This CDR3 is built from 14 residues. CDR1 and CDR2 from the germline V gene are SGHNT and YENEEA. The CDR3 DNA sequence: TGTGCTAGCAGCTTCGGTGGGGGCCGGGGGACCCAGTACTTC. It codes for CASSFGGGRGTQYF.

This clonotype was detected a few times. V gene TRBV14 combines with J gene TRBJ2-3; the D call may be TRBD1 or TRBD2 (5 bases each). V was cut by 5 bases and J by 2 bases, with 17 bases left in between. CDR1 and CDR2 (germline): SGHDN, FVKESK. The CDR3 has 16 residues. CDR3 bases: TGTGCCAGCAGCGAGTTGGGACCCTCCCTCACAGATACGCAGTATTTT. Its protein product is CASSELGPSLTDTQYF.

This chain joins TRBV25-1 and TRBJ2-7; 8 bases agree with TRBD2. Germline assignment: CDR1 MGHDK and CDR2 SYGVNS. The CDR3 totals 14 residues. The trim removed 2 bases at V and 2 bases at J, leaving 2 bases unmatched. DNA of the CDR3: TGTGCCAGCAGTGAACGGGAGGGCCCCTACGAGCAGTACTTC. This codes for CASSEREGPYEQYF.

The count of this clonotype is one. The CDR3, as DNA: TGCAGCGTTGTACAGGGGGCTAGGGAGCAGTTCTTC. It codes for CSVVQGAREQFF. This chain uses TRBV29-1 with TRBJ2-1; 9 nucleotides agree with TRBD1. The CDR3 contains 12 residues. Trimming took 4 bases from V and 10 from J; bases not matched to a gene: 5. In germline, CDR1 is SQVTM, CDR2 ANQGSEA.

The V call is TRBV20-1, the J call TRBJ2-1, with a weak D call TRBD2 (6 bases). CDR3 length equals 13 residues. Trimming removed 2 bases from V and 4 bases from J, with 9 bases in between. Germline loops: CDR1 DFQATT, CDR2 SNEGSKA (reference sequence). As DNA, the CDR3 is TGCAGTGCTAGAACCGGGACTTACAATGAGCAGTTCTTC. Translating it yields CSARTGTYNEQFF.

The chain has TRBV27 and TRBJ2-7, with TRBD1 matching over 7 bases. V shed 1 base, J shed 7 bases, and the junction held 7 bases outside the gene matches. The germline gives CDR1 MNHEY, CDR2 SMNVEV (reference sequence). This CDR3 region has 14 residues. The DNA of the CDR3 is TGTGCCAGCAGTTTATGGGACAGCCCCAATGAGCAGTACTTC. It yields the protein CASSLWDSPNEQYF.

In DNA, the CDR3 is TGCAGCGTCAGGTTCACAGATACGCAGTATTTT. This sequence encodes CSVRFTDTQYF. The chain is built from TRBV29-1 and TRBJ2-3; no reliable D call. Trimming removed 6 bases from V and 2 bases from J, with 6 bases in between. This CDR3 has 11 amino acids. Germline CDR1 SQVTM, CDR2 ANQGSEA.

The J gene is TRBJ2-7, the V gene TRBV28; 8 bases are shared with TRBD2. Germline V gives CDR1 MDHEN, CDR2 SYDVKM. The V gene end was trimmed by 8 bases and the J gene end by 2 bases; junction bases not matched to a gene: 17. The CDR3 extends over 17 amino acids. CDR3 sequence (DNA): TGTGCCAGCCGGGAGGGCAAGACTAGGGAGACAGCCTACGAGCAGTACTTC. As protein: CASREGKTRETAYEQYF.